This is a list of T cell receptor beta chains from one sample in a study of regulatory and conventional T cells in RAG deficiency. TCRdb's table, derived via immunoSEQ multiplex PCR, lists solely in-frame clones and lacks some. Of over 850 clones listed, 65% to 85% are singletons. Sequencing used CD8+ T cells sorted from blood. Source of these receptors: a human donor with RAG deficiency presenting as severe combined immunodeficiency. Each CDR3 is given with its conserved first and last residue. Fields, in order: D gene, clone size, J gene, V gene, CDR3 DNA, CDR3 protein. A D gene is named only where the DNA matches it firmly. Not all rows give a size; the values are once, few, many and, for expanded clones, a class.

D: .; size: .; J: TRBJ1-4; V: TRBV27; DNA: TGTGCCAGCAGTTCCCCCTCTAATGAAAAACTGTTTTTT; CDR3: CASSSPSNEKLFF
D: .; size: .; J: TRBJ2-5; V: TRBV27; DNA: TGTGCCAGCAGTTCATGGGGGACCCAGTACTTC; CDR3: CASSSWGTQYF
D: .; size: .; J: TRBJ2-5; V: TRBV6-1; DNA: TGTGCCACGGGGTCGGATACCCAGTACTTC; CDR3: CATGSDTQYF
D: .; size: .; J: TRBJ1-6; V: TRBV11-2; DNA: TGTGCCAGCAGCCCGCGGACCGGGTATAATTCACCCCCCCACTTT; CDR3: CASSPRTGYNSPPHF
D: .; size: once; J: TRBJ2-5; V: TRBV11-2; DNA: TGTGCCAGCAGCTTAGATATGGATCGAGAGACCCAGTACTTC; CDR3: CASSLDMDRETQYF
D: .; size: .; J: TRBJ1-5; V: TRBV28; DNA: TGTGCCAGCAGTTTATCGGGGGGCGGTCAGCCCCAGCATTTT; CDR3: CASSLSGGGQPQHF
D: TRBD1; size: .; J: TRBJ2-7; V: TRBV27; DNA: TGTGCCAGCAGTTTATTGGGCCCGGGACAGGGTGTGGGAGAGCAGTACTTC; CDR3: CASSLLGPGQGVGEQYF
D: TRBD1; size: .; J: TRBJ2-3; V: TRBV19; DNA: TGTGCCAGTAGTATCGGGACAGGGGGCACAGATACGCAGTATTTT; CDR3: CASSIGTGGTDTQYF
D: .; size: .; J: TRBJ2-2; V: TRBV28; DNA: TGTGCCAGCAGGGGGCGGTGGACCGGGGAGCTGTTTTTT; CDR3: CASRGRWTGELFF
D: .; size: .; J: TRBJ2-7; V: TRBV5-6; DNA: TGTGCCAGCAGCTTAGGTGCCTACGAGCAGTACTTC; CDR3: CASSLGAYEQYF
D: .; size: .; J: TRBJ2-7; V: TRBV27; DNA: TGTGCCAGCAGCTGGGGACACATTGGGATCTACGAGCAGTACTTC; CDR3: CASSWGHIGIYEQYF
D: TRBD1; size: few; J: TRBJ2-5; V: TRBV9; DNA: TGTGCCAGCAGCGTACCCCGCATGGGGACAGGGGTTGAGACCCAGTACTTC; CDR3: CASSVPRMGTGVETQYF
D: .; size: .; J: TRBJ2-5; V: TRBV7-9; DNA: TGTGCCAGCAGCTTAACTGGGCTAGCCGCAGAGACCCAGTACTTC; CDR3: CASSLTGLAAETQYF
D: .; size: .; J: TRBJ2-2; V: TRBV9; DNA: TGTGCCAGCAGCGTAGGACAGAACACCGGGGAGCTGTTTTTT; CDR3: CASSVGQNTGELFF
D: .; size: .; J: TRBJ1-4; V: TRBV4-1; DNA: TGCGCCAGCAGCCCCCATGCGACTAATGAAAAACTGTTTTTT; CDR3: CASSPHATNEKLFF
D: .; size: .; J: TRBJ1-2; V: TRBV29-1; DNA: TGCAGCACTGAGGACAGCTCATATGGCTACACCTTC; CDR3: CSTEDSSYGYTF
D: .; size: .; J: TRBJ1-4; V: TRBV19; DNA: TGTGCCAGTAGTCTCGCCCGGTTAACAACTAATGAAAAACTGTTTTTT; CDR3: CASSLARLTTNEKLFF
D: TRBD1; size: .; J: TRBJ2-3; V: TRBV29-1; DNA: TGCAGCGCTGAACAGGGGTTGGGCACAGATACGCAGTATTTT; CDR3: CSAEQGLGTDTQYF
D: .; size: .; J: TRBJ1-2; V: TRBV19; DNA: TGTGCCAGTAGTATAGTGCAGGACAGCAGAGGAGGCTACACCTTC; CDR3: CASSIVQDSRGGYTF
D: TRBD1; size: once; J: TRBJ1-2; V: TRBV7-7; DNA: TGTGCTAGCAGCTTAGGGCCGCTACAGGGGGCAGCGAGCTATGGCTACACCTTC; CDR3: CASSLGPLQGAASYGYTF
D: .; size: .; J: TRBJ2-5; V: TRBV27; DNA: TGTGCCAGCGGATGGGACGGAACAGCGGAGACCCAGTACTTC; CDR3: CASGWDGTAETQYF
D: .; size: once; J: TRBJ2-7; V: TRBV9; DNA: TGTGCCAGCAGCGTAGGGTACAGGGCCGCCGAGCAGTACTTC; CDR3: CASSVGYRAAEQYF
D: TRBD2; size: once; J: TRBJ2-7; V: TRBV7-2; DNA: TGTGCCAGCAGCTTAGGGGGGAGGGGTGCGCAGTACTTC; CDR3: CASSLGGRGAQYF
D: TRBD1; size: .; J: TRBJ1-4; V: TRBV27; DNA: TGTGCCAGCACGAAACAGGGGGGGAATGAAAAACTGTTTTTT; CDR3: CASTKQGGNEKLFF
D: TRBD1; size: few; J: TRBJ1-5; V: TRBV27; DNA: TGTGCCAGCAGTTTATCGCGGGACAGGGGGCAGGATCAGCCCCAGCATTTT; CDR3: CASSLSRDRGQDQPQHF
D: .; size: once; J: TRBJ2-1; V: TRBV27; DNA: TGTGCCAGCAGTTTAGTTGCCCACAATGAGCAGTTCTTC; CDR3: CASSLVAHNEQFF
D: .; size: .; J: TRBJ2-1; V: TRBV11-2; DNA: TGTGCCAGCATTCAAGCGGGTAATGAGCAGTTCTTC; CDR3: CASIQAGNEQFF
D: TRBD1; size: .; J: TRBJ2-2; V: TRBV28; DNA: TGTGCCAGCAGTTTCCCCCAGGGGGTGAACACCGGGGAGCTGTTTTTT; CDR3: CASSFPQGVNTGELFF
D: .; size: .; J: TRBJ2-2; V: TRBV9; DNA: TGTGCCAGCAGCGCAACAGGTCCCGGGGAGCTGTTTTTT; CDR3: CASSATGPGELFF
D: .; size: .; J: TRBJ2-7; V: TRBV9; DNA: TGTGCCAGCAGCGTAGCCGGATATTACTACGAGCAGTACTTC; CDR3: CASSVAGYYYEQYF
D: .; size: .; J: TRBJ2-1; V: TRBV13; DNA: TGTGCCAGCAACACAGAGTACAATGAGCAGTTCTTC; CDR3: CASNTEYNEQFF
D: TRBD1; size: .; J: TRBJ2-2; V: TRBV7-2; DNA: TGTGCCAGCAGCTCCCGGGACAGGGGGAACACCGGGGAGCTGTTTTTT; CDR3: CASSSRDRGNTGELFF
D: .; size: .; J: TRBJ2-7; V: TRBV9; DNA: TGTGCCAGCAGCGTCACCGGGGGATGGGATTACGAGCAGTACTTC; CDR3: CASSVTGGWDYEQYF
D: TRBD1; size: once; J: TRBJ2-7; V: TRBV2; DNA: TGTGCCAGCAGTTTCGACAGGGGCTACGAGCAGTACTTC; CDR3: CASSFDRGYEQYF
D: .; size: .; J: TRBJ2-1; V: TRBV27; DNA: TGTGCCAGCAGTTTATCACCAGGTAGCTCCTACAATGAGCAGTTCTTC; CDR3: CASSLSPGSSYNEQFF
D: .; size: .; J: TRBJ1-2; V: TRBV11-2; DNA: TGTGCCAGCAGCGGAAATGGAGCAAGCAGAAAGACCTATGGCTACACCTTC; CDR3: CASSGNGASRKTYGYTF
D: .; size: .; J: TRBJ2-7; V: TRBV15; DNA: TGTGCCACCAGCTCAACTGGGGCAGAACAACCAACCTACGAGCAGTACTTC; CDR3: CATSSTGAEQPTYEQYF
D: TRBD1; size: .; J: TRBJ2-7; V: TRBV9; DNA: TGTGCCAGCAGCGTAGATCCAGGGGGCTACGAGCAGTACTTC; CDR3: CASSVDPGGYEQYF
D: .; size: .; J: TRBJ2-7; V: TRBV9; DNA: TGTGCCAGCAGCTCGGACGGTACCTACGAGCAGTACTTC; CDR3: CASSSDGTYEQYF
D: TRBD1; size: .; J: TRBJ2-3; V: TRBV19; DNA: TGTGCCAGTAGTATATTAGGGGGCGATACGCAGTATTTT; CDR3: CASSILGGDTQYF
D: .; size: .; J: TRBJ2-1; V: TRBV9; DNA: TGTGCCAGCAGCGTAGTGAATGGAAATGAGCAGTTCTTC; CDR3: CASSVVNGNEQFF
D: .; size: .; J: TRBJ2-7; V: TRBV29-1; DNA: TGCAGCGTCCTTTACGCCTACGAGCAGTACTTC; CDR3: CSVLYAYEQYF
D: .; size: .; J: TRBJ2-7; V: TRBV11-2; DNA: TGTGCCAGCAGCTTAGGCCCGGGACTCTACGAGCAGTACTTC; CDR3: CASSLGPGLYEQYF
D: .; size: once; J: TRBJ2-7; V: TRBV7-9; DNA: TGTGCCAGCAGCTTATCCCCCGAGCAGTACTTC; CDR3: CASSLSPEQYF
D: .; size: .; J: TRBJ1-2; V: TRBV27; DNA: TGTGCCAGCACCATCACAGGGTCTAACTATGGCTACACCTTC; CDR3: CASTITGSNYGYTF
D: .; size: .; J: TRBJ2-1; V: TRBV5-4; DNA: TGTGCCAGCAGCTTGGCACGGCAGTACAATGAGCAGTTCTTC; CDR3: CASSLARQYNEQFF
D: .; size: .; J: TRBJ2-7; V: TRBV28; DNA: TGTGCCAGCAGTTTATTGGACAACTCCTACGAGCAGTACTTC; CDR3: CASSLLDNSYEQYF
D: .; size: few; J: TRBJ1-2; V: TRBV4-3; DNA: TGCGCCAGCAGCCAAGAAGCGGCCAGTAATTCTAATGGCTACACCTTC; CDR3: CASSQEAASNSNGYTF